Listed below are T cell receptor beta chains from one sample, sequenced in a study of blood T cell repertoires in COVID-19. Only in-frame clones appear in the TCRdb table, and some are missing; sequencing was by immunoSEQ multiplex PCR. The sample consists of about 200,000 clones, approximately 88% of them appearing once. The sample consisted of peripheral blood. The source of these receptors is a man aged 35 to 55 with acute or convalescent COVID-19. The CDR3 runs from the conserved cysteine through the conserved F or W. Each record gives: D gene, J gene, V gene, clone size, CDR3 protein, CDR3 DNA. The D gene is left open where the match is weak. The size entry is marked missing in some rows and otherwise reads once, few, many or a size class.

NA TRBJ2-7 TRBV18 NA CASSPPQAPTRQYF TGTGCCAGCTCACCACCACAGGCTCCGACGAGGCAGTACTTC
NA TRBJ2-3 TRBV5-1 NA CASASGLGTDTQYF TGCGCCAGCGCATCGGGACTGGGCACAGATACGCAGTATTTT
NA TRBJ2-3 TRBV5-1 NA CASSFLGGTDTQYF TGCGCCAGCAGCTTTCTAGGGGGCACAGATACGCAGTATTTT
TRBD1 TRBJ2-7 TRBV7-9 NA CASSARTGQGAYEQYF TGTGCCAGCAGCGCCCGTACGGGACAGGGGGCTTACGAGCAGTACTTC
NA TRBJ1-6 TRBV3-1/TRBV3-2 NA CASSLTGYSYNSPLHF TGTGCCAGCAGCCTGACGGGTTACTCCTATAATTCACCCCTCCACTTT
TRBD1 TRBJ2-5 TRBV5-4 NA CASSLSGQPLYF TGTGCCAGCAGCTTGTCGGGACAGCCCTTGTACTTC
TRBD1 TRBJ1-1 TRBV29-1 few CSVEDMDREAFF TGCAGCGTTGAAGACATGGACAGGGAAGCTTTCTTT
TRBD2 TRBJ2-1 TRBV27 NA CASSLLAGAYNEQFF TGTGCCAGCAGTTTACTAGCGGGAGCCTACAATGAGCAGTTCTTC
NA TRBJ1-1 TRBV6-5 NA CASKDAGEGTEAFF TGTGCCAGCAAGGACGCGGGGGAGGGAACTGAAGCTTTCTTT
TRBD2 TRBJ2-2 TRBV19 NA CASSIREGPGGELFF TGTGCCAGTAGTATACGGGAGGGCCCCGGCGGGGAGCTGTTTTTT
TRBD2 TRBJ2-2 TRBV18 NA CASSPLSLAGGTNTGELFF TGTGCCAGCTCACCCCTCTCTTTAGCGGGAGGGACGAACACCGGGGAGCTGTTTTTT
NA TRBJ1-2 TRBV11-2 NA CASSLGLYGYTF TGTGCCAGCAGCTTAGGGCTCTATGGCTACACCTTC
NA TRBJ2-6 TRBV2 NA CASSGTTGANVLTF TGTGCCAGCAGTGGGACAACCGGGGCCAACGTCCTGACTTTC
NA TRBJ1-1 TRBV6-5 NA CASSYVARGGTEAFF TGTGCCAGCAGTTATGTGGCACGGGGGGGAACTGAAGCTTTCTTT
NA TRBJ2-7 TRBV2 NA CASTRQIDAYEQYF TGTGCCAGCACTCGACAGATCGACGCCTACGAGCAGTACTTC
NA TRBJ2-2 TRBV5-1 once CASSFWGQGTGELFF TGCGCCAGCAGCTTCTGGGGGCAGGGCACCGGGGAGCTGTTTTTT
NA TRBJ2-7 TRBV14 NA CASSQWDTSTREQYF TGTGCCAGCAGCCAATGGGACACCTCAACCAGGGAGCAGTACTTC
NA TRBJ2-6 TRBV7-2 NA CASVGQSYSGANVLTF TGTGCCAGCGTCGGACAGTCCTACTCTGGGGCCAACGTCCTGACTTTC
TRBD1 TRBJ1-2 TRBV12-5 NA CASGLVGTGQGYTF TGTGCTAGTGGTTTGGTCGGGACAGGGCAGGGCTACACCTTC
NA TRBJ1-6 TRBV7-9 NA CASSPDLVDSPLHF TGTGCCAGCAGCCCCGATTTAGTGGATTCACCCCTCCACTTT
NA TRBJ2-1 TRBV13 NA CASSPRRLVNEQFF TGTGCCAGCTCCCCCCGGCGGCTAGTTAATGAGCAGTTCTTC
TRBD1 TRBJ2-5 TRBV7-2 NA CASSSVGQGRETQYF TGTGCCAGCAGCTCCGTAGGACAGGGCAGAGAGACCCAGTACTTC
NA TRBJ1-1 TRBV10-3 NA CATRRRQDTRGTEAFF TGTGCCACCCGGAGAAGACAGGACACCCGAGGGACTGAAGCTTTCTTT
NA TRBJ2-1 TRBV5-6 NA CASSLVPREEQFF TGTGCCAGCAGCTTGGTACCGAGGGAGGAGCAGTTCTTC
NA TRBJ1-3 TRBV30 NA CAWSAGGTGNTIYF TGTGCCTGGAGTGCTGGAGGGACTGGAAACACCATATATTTT
TRBD2 TRBJ2-1 TRBV19 NA CASRPWTSGPNEQFF TGTGCCAGTAGGCCGTGGACTAGCGGCCCCAATGAGCAGTTCTTC
NA TRBJ1-5 TRBV9 few CASSAGDSRSNQPQHF TGTGCCAGCAGCGCCGGGGACTCCCGTAGCAATCAGCCCCAGCATTTT
NA TRBJ1-2 TRBV7-8 NA CASSPLGGSHSYTF TGTGCCAGCAGCCCCCTAGGGGGAAGTCATAGCTACACCTTC
TRBD1 TRBJ1-2 TRBV4-2 NA CASSQPRGQLRDGYTF TGTGCCAGCAGCCAGCCAAGGGGACAGCTAAGGGATGGCTACACCTTC
TRBD2 TRBJ2-1 TRBV19 NA CASSMGLATNNEQFF TGTGCCAGTAGTATGGGACTAGCGACCAACAATGAGCAGTTCTTC
TRBD1 TRBJ1-5 TRBV19 NA CASSNRGTYSNQPQHF TGTGCCAGTAGTAACAGGGGAACTTATAGCAATCAGCCCCAGCATTTT
NA TRBJ1-1 TRBV3-1/TRBV3-2 NA CASSQTGGANTEAFF TGTGCCAGCAGCCAAACCGGAGGGGCGAACACTGAAGCTTTCTTT
TRBD1 TRBJ2-7 TRBV6-6 NA CASSYGQGVYEQYF TGTGCCAGCAGTTACGGACAGGGGGTTTACGAGCAGTACTTC
TRBD2 TRBJ2-1 TRBV7-3 NA CASSPYGLAGGNEQFF TGTGCCAGCAGCCCTTACGGACTAGCGGGAGGAAATGAGCAGTTCTTC
NA TRBJ2-2 TRBV4-2 NA CASSQGDLGSGELFF TGTGCCAGCAGCCAAGGGGACCTCGGGAGCGGGGAGCTGTTTTTT
NA TRBJ1-1 TRBV30 NA CAWSGREAEAFF TGTGCCTGGAGCGGCAGGGAGGCTGAAGCTTTCTTT
NA TRBJ2-1 TRBV19 NA CASSTGWDEQFF TGTGCCAGTAGTACGGGATGGGATGAGCAGTTCTTC
TRBD1 TRBJ2-3 TRBV25-1 NA CASSRQGTDTQYF TGTGCCAGCAGTCGACAGGGAACAGATACGCAGTATTTT
NA TRBJ2-1 TRBV7-9 NA CASSSSGSWEQFF TGTGCCAGCAGCTCTAGTGGCTCCTGGGAGCAGTTCTTC